Each of the 24 T cell receptor beta chains below was sequenced from the same sample in a study of Ad26.COV2.S vaccination and SARS-CoV-2 variants. Treatment specified: around 19 received Ad26.COV2.S at low or high dose, single or two shots; about 5 received placebo; per-sample allocation not given. The investigators took samples on day 63 after the first vaccine or placebo injection. The table came from immunoSEQ multiplex PCR; TCRdb's copy has only in-frame clones and leaves some out. This table holds roughly 700,000 clones, roughly 90% found once. Specimen: peripheral blood, collected in a trial of Ad26.COV2.S vaccine versus placebo. The receptor set was obtained from a person aged 18-60 years who received the Ad26.COV2.S COVID-19 vaccine or a placebo.

This chain links TRBV11-2 with TRBJ2-5, with TRBD2 identical over 12 bases. V lost 5 bases to trimming and J lost 5 bases; unmatched junction nucleotides: 6. Germline V gene lookup returns CDR1 SGHAT and CDR2 FQNNGV. The CDR3 covers 15 residues. DNA for the CDR3: TGTGCCAGCAGCCAAGGACTAGCGGGACGTGAGACCCAGTACTTC. Translated: CASSQGLAGRETQYF. Looking up the rest from reference TRBV11-2 and TRBJ2-5 gives the full variable domain: EAGVAQSPRYKIIEKRQSVAFWCNPISGHATLYWYQQILGQGPKLLIQFQNNGVVDDSQLPKDRFSAERLKGVDSTLKIQPAKLEDSAVYLCASSQGLAGRETQYFGPGTRLLVL.

The chain uses TRBV6-2 or TRBV6-3 and TRBJ2-7, with 9 bases that match TRBD1. Germline-derived CDR1 and CDR2 are MNHEY and SVGEGT. Germline trimming cut 0 bases from V and 2 bases from J; bases unmatched to any gene: 2. There are 15 residues in the CDR3. CDR3 nucleotide sequence: TGTGCCAGCAGTTACTCAGGGACAGGGACCTACGAGCAGTACTTC. It encodes CASSYSGTGTYEQYF.

As concerns this clone: The sample holds other DNA sequences that translate to the same CDR3. CDR3 region: CAWSADRVQPQHF. CDR3 in DNA: TGTGCCTGGAGTGCGGACAGGGTCCAGCCCCAGCATTTT. The chain uses TRBV30 and TRBJ1-5, with TRBD1 identical over 8 bases. Germline CDR1 GTSNPN, CDR2 SVGIG (reference sequence). The CDR3 is 13 amino acids. V lost 1 base to trimming and J lost 7 bases; unmatched junction nucleotides: 3.

This rearrangement joins TRBV4-2 to TRBJ1-2, with 7 bases identical to TRBD1. Germline V gives CDR1 LGHNA, CDR2 YNFKEQ. This CDR3 comprises 13 residues. With 3 bases clipped from V and 6 bases from J, the junction kept 4 bases outside the gene matches. The CDR3 is CASSQYGTDGYTF. The CDR3 nucleotides read TGTGCCAGCAGCCAGTACGGGACAGATGGCTACACCTTC.

The J gene is TRBJ1-1, the V gene TRBV27; TRBD1 aligns across 8 bases. Per germline, CDR1 MNHEY and CDR2 SMNVEV (reference sequence). The CDR3 is 16 amino acids. V lost 2 bases and J lost 2; bases outside the gene matches: 7. The CDR3 bases are TGTGCCAGCAGTTTACGATCAACAGGGGGAAACACTGAAGCTTTCTTT. It specifies CASSLRSTGGNTEAFF.

The chain recombines TRBV3-1 (or the pseudogene TRBV3-2) with TRBJ1-5, with D hard to call. V gave up 1 base and J gave up 9 bases, with 16 bases separating them. This CDR3 region has 15 residues. Germline CDR1 LGHDT, CDR2 YNNKEL (reference sequence). The CDR3 bases are TGTGCCAGCAGCCAAGGTTTGGTCAGTTTAGGGCCCCAGCATTTT. Translated, it gives CASSQGLVSLGPQHF.

The chain links TRBV10-3 to TRBJ1-4; no reliable D call. V lost 10 bases and J 6 bases, leaving 12 bases between the germline ends. CDR1 ENHRY and CDR2 SYGVKD come from the germline V gene. This CDR3 is 12 amino acids long. The CDR3 sequence is CATQAGDEKLFF. The CDR3 DNA sequence: TGTGCCACCCAGGCCGGGGATGAAAAACTGTTTTTT.

As for this clone: The identical CDR3 is also encoded by other nucleotide sequences in the sample. The V and J genes are TRBV5-1 and TRBJ2-7; 8 nucleotides align to TRBD1. Germline V CDR1 and CDR2: SGHRS, YFSETQ. Unmatched junction bases numbered 4, after V lost 3 bases and J lost 2 bases. This CDR3 has 14 residues. Here the CDR3 reads CASSSGQGAYEQYF. CDR3 in DNA: TGCGCCAGCAGCTCCGGACAGGGCGCCTACGAGCAGTACTTC.

The chain couples TRBV30 to TRBJ1-6; 7 bases fit TRBD1. This CDR3 has 13 amino acids. The germline gives CDR1 GTSNPN, CDR2 SVGIG (reference sequence). Germline trimming cut 3 bases from V and 4 bases from J; bases unmatched to any gene: 0. The CDR3 nucleotides are TGTGCCTGGAGGGGACAGTATAATTCACCCCTCCACTTT. This sequence encodes CAWRGQYNSPLHF.

The table lists this clone with a few counts. The V and J genes are TRBV7-9 and TRBJ1-5; D is ambiguous. Germline CDR1 is SEHNR and CDR2 is FQNEAQ (reference sequence). The V and J ends lost 6 bases and 14 bases respectively, with 17 bases between them. This CDR3 region has 12 residues. CDR3 protein: CASRGIKGEEHF. The CDR3 DNA sequence: TGTGCCAGCAGGGGGATCAAGGGCGAGGAGCATTTT.

The chain carries TRBV11-2 and TRBJ2-5; D gene ambiguous. Germline CDR1 reads SGHAT; CDR2 reads FQNNGV. V was cut by 3 bases and J by 2 bases, with 10 bases left in between. This CDR3 spans 14 amino acids. The CDR3 region has the DNA TGTGCCAGCAGCTTGTTCGAAATGCAAGAGACCCAGTACTTC. It yields the protein CASSLFEMQETQYF.

CDR3 residues: CASSLGGVGISDTGELFF. The CDR3 DNA reads TGTGCCAGCAGCTTAGGGGGTGTCGGGATTAGCGACACCGGGGAGCTGTTTTTT. The chain employs TRBV27 and TRBJ2-2; perhaps TRBD1 as D (6 bases). The CDR3 is made up of 18 amino acids. Germline V gene data show CDR1 as MNHEY and CDR2 as SMNVEV (reference sequence). V was cut by 6 bases and J by 3 bases, with 23 bases left in between.

This clone has just a few counts. The gene calls are TRBV7-9 and TRBJ2-1; no clear D. Germline V lookup: CDR1 SEHNR, CDR2 FQNEAQ (reference sequence). This CDR3 is built from 12 residues. Trimming stripped 1 base from V and 6 bases from J, with 4 bases between. CDR3 amino acids: CASSLEGNEQFF. DNA of the CDR3: TGTGCCAGCAGCTTAGAAGGCAATGAGCAGTTCTTC.

The genes are TRBV11-2 and TRBJ1-6, with TRBD1 identical over 9 bases. CDR1 SGHAT and CDR2 FQNNGV come from the germline V gene. There are 14 residues in the CDR3. V lost 4 bases and J lost 6; bases outside the gene matches: 1. CDR3 in DNA: TGTGCCAGCAGCTGGGGACAGGGTAATTCACCCCTCCACTTT. Translating it yields CASSWGQGNSPLHF. Together with reference TRBV11-2 and TRBJ1-6, the CDR3 gives the full variable domain: EAGVAQSPRYKIIEKRQSVAFWCNPISGHATLYWYQQILGQGPKLLIQFQNNGVVDDSQLPKDRFSAERLKGVDSTLKIQPAKLEDSAVYLCASSWGQGNSPLHFGNGTRLTVT.

The rearrangement links TRBV3-1 (or the pseudogene TRBV3-2) to TRBJ2-7, with 12 bases identical to TRBD2. This CDR3 is built from 13 residues. Germline values: CDR1 LGHDT, CDR2 YNNKEL (reference sequence). V shed 6 bases and J 7 bases; nucleotides not matched to a gene: 4. Here the CDR3 reads CASRPSGREEQYF. In DNA form, the CDR3 reads TGTGCCAGCAGGCCTAGCGGGAGGGAGGAGCAGTACTTC.

This chain joins TRBV5-6 and TRBJ1-5; possible D gene TRBD1, 5 bases. Trimming stripped 1 base from V and 4 bases from J, with 6 bases between. Germline V gives CDR1 SGHDT, CDR2 YYEEEE. The CDR3 is 13 residues long. CDR3 amino acids: CASSLWGNQPQHF. The CDR3 bases are TGTGCCAGCAGCTTGTGGGGGAATCAGCCCCAGCATTTT.

V gene TRBV4-3 combines with J gene TRBJ2-3; D ambiguous. The V and J ends lost 0 bases and 1 base respectively, with 5 bases between them. Germline V gene lookup returns CDR1 LGHNA and CDR2 YSLEER. This CDR3 spans 14 amino acids. The CDR3 is CASSQDRGTDTQYF. The CDR3 coding sequence is TGCGCCAGCAGCCAAGATCGCGGCACAGATACGCAGTATTTT.

V is TRBV5-1 and J is TRBJ2-5; 8 nucleotides align to TRBD2. CDR1 is SGHRS and CDR2 is YFSETQ in the germline V gene. V lost 5 bases to trimming and J lost 2 bases; unmatched junction nucleotides: 5. The CDR3 spans 14 residues. CDR3 bases: TGCGCCAGCAGGAGGGCTAGCGGGCAAGAGACCCAGTACTTC. The encoded protein is CASRRASGQETQYF. The full variable domain, in which reference TRBV5-1 and TRBJ2-5 provide the parts outside the CDR3, is KAGVTQTPRYLIKTRGQQVTLSCSPISGHRSVSWYQQTPGQGLQFLFEYFSETQRNKGNFPGRFSGRQFSNSRSEMNVSTLELGDSALYLCASRRASGQETQYFGPGTRLLVL.

This chain uses TRBV6-5 with TRBJ2-1, with TRBD2 matching over 9 bases. Germline V gene sequence: CDR1 MNHEY, CDR2 SVGAGI. Unmatched junction bases numbered 9, after V lost 7 bases and J lost 5 bases. The length of the CDR3 is 15 residues. In nucleotides, the CDR3 is TGTGCCAGCATTCTTAGGCGGGAGGGCAACAATGAGCAGTTCTTC. Protein sequence: CASILRREGNNEQFF.

The genes are TRBV27 and TRBJ2-5; perhaps TRBD2 as D (7 bases). The CDR3 extends over 14 amino acids. CDR1 is MNHEY and CDR2 is SMNVEV in the germline V gene (reference sequence). Trimming shortened V by 3 bases and J by 5 bases, and 13 bases separated the two germline ends. Written as DNA, the CDR3 is TGTGCCAGCAGTTTGTGGGGGGGCCGGGAGACCCAGTACTTC. Its translation: CASSLWGGRETQYF.

This rearrangement joins TRBV7-2 to TRBJ2-2; D is unclear. Trimming pared 5 bases from V and 2 bases from J, leaving 15 bases between. Germline CDR1 SGHTA, CDR2 FQGNSA. This CDR3 region has 16 residues. The CDR3 protein is CASSPRAEPNTGELFF. The DNA of the CDR3 is TGTGCCAGCAGCCCCCGGGCGGAGCCCAACACCGGGGAGCTGTTTTTT.

A few counts support this clone. The CDR3 region has the DNA TGTGCCAGCAGCTTCAGCGGGGGGCTCTACAATGAGCAGTTCTTC. This gives the protein CASSFSGGLYNEQFF. The chain carries TRBV11-2 and TRBJ2-1; 9 bases map to TRBD2. V shed 3 bases, J shed 3 bases, and the junction held 3 bases outside the gene matches. The CDR3 length is 15 residues. Germline V gene sequence: CDR1 SGHAT, CDR2 FQNNGV.

The rearrangement joins TRBV7-9 to TRBJ1-2, with 9 bases matching TRBD1. Unmatched junction bases numbered 2, after V lost 1 base and J lost 5 bases. Germline values: CDR1 SEHNR, CDR2 FQNEAQ (reference sequence). The CDR3 runs 14 residues. In nucleotides, the CDR3 is TGTGCCAGCAGCTTAGGTGGGACAGGGTATGGCTACACCTTC. Its protein is CASSLGGTGYGYTF.

The genes are TRBV19 and TRBJ2-4; D could derive from TRBD1 or TRBD2 (6 bases each). This CDR3 region has 15 residues. V dropped 2 bases and J dropped 3 bases, with 11 bases sitting between them. Germline assignment: CDR1 LNHDA and CDR2 SQIVND (reference sequence). The CDR3 protein is CASSIWGRDKNIQYF. CDR3 nucleotides: TGTGCCAGTAGTATATGGGGGCGGGACAAAAACATTCAGTACTTC.